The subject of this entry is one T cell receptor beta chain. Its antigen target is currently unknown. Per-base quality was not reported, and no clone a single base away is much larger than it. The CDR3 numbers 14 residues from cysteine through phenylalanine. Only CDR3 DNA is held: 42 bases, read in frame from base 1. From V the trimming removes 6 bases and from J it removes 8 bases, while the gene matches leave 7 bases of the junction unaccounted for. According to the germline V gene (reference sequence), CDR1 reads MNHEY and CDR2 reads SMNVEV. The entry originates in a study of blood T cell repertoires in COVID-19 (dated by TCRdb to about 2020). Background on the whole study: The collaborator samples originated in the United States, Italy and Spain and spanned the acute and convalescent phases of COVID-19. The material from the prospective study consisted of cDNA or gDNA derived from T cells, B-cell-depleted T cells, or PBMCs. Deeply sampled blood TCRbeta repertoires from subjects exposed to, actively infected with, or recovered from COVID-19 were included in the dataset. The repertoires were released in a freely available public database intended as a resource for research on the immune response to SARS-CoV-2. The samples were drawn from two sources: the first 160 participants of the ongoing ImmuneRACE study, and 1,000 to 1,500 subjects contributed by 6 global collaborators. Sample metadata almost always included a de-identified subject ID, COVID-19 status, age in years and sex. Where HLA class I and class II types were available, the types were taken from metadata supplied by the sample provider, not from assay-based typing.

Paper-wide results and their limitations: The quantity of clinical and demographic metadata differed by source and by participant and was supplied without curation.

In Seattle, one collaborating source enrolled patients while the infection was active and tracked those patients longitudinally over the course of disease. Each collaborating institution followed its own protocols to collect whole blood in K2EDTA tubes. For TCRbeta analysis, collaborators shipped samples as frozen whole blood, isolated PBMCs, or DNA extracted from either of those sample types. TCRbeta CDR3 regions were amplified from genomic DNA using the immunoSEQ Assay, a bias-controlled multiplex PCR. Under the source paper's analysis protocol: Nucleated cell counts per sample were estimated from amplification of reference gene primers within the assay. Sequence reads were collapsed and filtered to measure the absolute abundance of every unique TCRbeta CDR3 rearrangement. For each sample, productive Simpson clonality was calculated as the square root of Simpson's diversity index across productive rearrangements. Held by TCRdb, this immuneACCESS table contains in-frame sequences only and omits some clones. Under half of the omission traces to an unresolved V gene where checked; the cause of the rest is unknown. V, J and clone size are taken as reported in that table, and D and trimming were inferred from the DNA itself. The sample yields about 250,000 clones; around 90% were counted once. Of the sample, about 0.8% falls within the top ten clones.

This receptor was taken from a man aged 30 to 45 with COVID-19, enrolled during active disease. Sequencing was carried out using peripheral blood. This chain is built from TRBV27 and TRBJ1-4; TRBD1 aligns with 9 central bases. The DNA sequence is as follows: TGTGCCAGCAGCCAAGACAGGGGGTTCGAAAAACTGTTTTTT. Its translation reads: CASSQDRGFEKLFF.